This TCR beta chain was found in a study of blood T cell repertoires in COVID-19. Background on the study: T cells, B-cell-depleted T cells, or PBMCs supplied cDNA or gDNA.

Assay: immunoSEQ multiplex PCR; the TCRdb copy retains only in-frame clones and omits some. The table has more than 200,000 clones, around four fifths seen once. The clonotype originates from a woman over 75 with COVID-19, enrolled during active disease. Source material: peripheral blood.

For the CDR3, the DNA is TGCGCCAGCAGCCAAGTATGGCAGGGGGAAAACATTCAGTACTTC. This codes for CASSQVWQGENIQYF. This chain joins TRBV4-3 and TRBJ2-4, with TRBD1 identical over 7 bases. CDR3 length: 15 amino acids. Germline-derived CDR1 and CDR2 are LGHNA and YSLEER. The junction had 5 bases not matched to a gene; V was cut back by 1 base and J by 5 bases.